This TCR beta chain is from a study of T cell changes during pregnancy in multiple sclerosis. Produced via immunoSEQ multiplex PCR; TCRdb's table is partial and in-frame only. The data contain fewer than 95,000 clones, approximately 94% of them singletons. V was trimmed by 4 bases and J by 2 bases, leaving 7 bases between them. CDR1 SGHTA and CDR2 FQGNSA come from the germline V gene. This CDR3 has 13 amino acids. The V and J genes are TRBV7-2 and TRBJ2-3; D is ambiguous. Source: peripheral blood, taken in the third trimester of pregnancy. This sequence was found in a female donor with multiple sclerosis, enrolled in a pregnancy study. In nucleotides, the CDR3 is TGTGCCAGCAGCTCTCCGGTCACAGATACGCAGTATTTT. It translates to CASSSPVTDTQYF.